One sample yielded the 8 T cell receptor beta chains listed below, sequenced in a study of cytomegalovirus exposure and HLA in healthy donors. The table came from immunoSEQ multiplex PCR; TCRdb's copy has only in-frame clones and leaves some out. The table shows a few hundred thousand clones, with nearly 90% occurring only once. Material: PBMCs. The receptors come from a woman aged 18-30 years in good health and CMV-seronegative.

The genes are TRBV14 and TRBJ1-2, with D possibly TRBD1 on 6 matching bases. The CDR3 consists of 14 residues. V was shortened by 2 bases and J by 1 base, with 8 bases between the two germline ends. Germline CDR1 and CDR2: SGHDN and FVKESK. In DNA, the CDR3 is TGTGCCAGCAGCCAACTACAGGGTAACTATGGCTACACCTTC. Translation: CASSQLQGNYGYTF.

V and J are TRBV19 and TRBJ1-5; D gene uncertain. CDR1 LNHDA and CDR2 SQIVND come from the germline V gene (reference sequence). The CDR3 is made up of 15 amino acids. V dropped 9 bases and J dropped 6 bases, with 21 bases sitting between them. The chain's CDR3 is CARRSEAGFRQPQHF. DNA for the CDR3: TGTGCCAGAAGGTCGGAGGCTGGTTTTCGTCAGCCCCAGCATTTT.

The chain employs TRBV30 and TRBJ2-1, with D possibly being TRBD2 (7 bases). This CDR3 region has 14 residues. The V end was cut by 2 bases, the J end by 9 bases, with 17 bases between. CDR1 GTSNPN and CDR2 SVGIG come from the germline V gene (reference sequence). CDR3 residues: CAWSLPGGHGEQFF. The CDR3 DNA reads as TGTGCCTGGAGTCTTCCCGGGGGGCACGGTGAGCAGTTCTTC. Combining the CDR3 with reference TRBV30 and TRBJ2-1 gives the whole variable domain SQTIHQWPATLVQPVGSPLSLECTVEGTSNPNLYWYRQAAGRGLQLLFYSVGIGQISSEVPQNLSASRPQDRQFILSSKKLLLSDSGFYLCAWSLPGGHGEQFFGPGTRLTVL.

The chain uses TRBV27 and TRBJ2-7; TRBD1 aligns across 9 bases. CDR1 and CDR2 (germline): MNHEY, SMNVEV (reference sequence). V was pared by 7 bases and J by 3 bases, with 4 bases of the junction left unmatched. This CDR3 has 13 amino acids. CDR3 nucleotide sequence: TGTGCCAGCAAGGACAGGGGTATCTACGAGCAGTACTTC. This sequence encodes CASKDRGIYEQYF.

As for this clone: The identical CDR3 is also encoded by other nucleotide sequences in the sample. The chain has TRBV18 and TRBJ2-7, with D tentatively TRBD1 (6 bases). Per germline, CDR1 KGHSH and CDR2 LQKENI. V lost 4 bases to trimming and J lost 3 bases, with 10 bases between them. This CDR3 has 13 amino acids. Written as DNA, the CDR3 is TGTGCCAGCTCACTAGGACAGAACTACGAGCAGTACTTC. Its translation is CASSLGQNYEQYF.

The chain uses TRBV7-9 and TRBJ2-5, with TRBD1 matching 7 bases. The CDR3 totals 16 residues. With 10 bases clipped from V and 1 base from J, the junction kept 15 bases outside the gene matches. Germline V gene sequence: CDR1 SEHNR, CDR2 FQNEAQ (reference sequence). This CDR3 is CAISSFLPGGQETQYF. CDR3 nucleotides: TGTGCCATATCGAGCTTTCTCCCAGGGGGCCAAGAGACCCAGTACTTC.

This sequence joins TRBV4-1 and TRBJ2-5, with D perhaps matching TRBD1 (6 bases). The V end was cut by 0 bases, the J end by 2 bases, with 7 bases between. Germline CDR1 is MGHRA and CDR2 is YSYEKL. The CDR3 is 14 residues long. The CDR3 loop is CASSQEDRQETQYF. CDR3 coding DNA: TGCGCCAGCAGCCAAGAAGACAGGCAAGAGACCCAGTACTTC.

This clone has a single count. V and J are TRBV7-3 and TRBJ2-7, with D perhaps matching TRBD2 (5 bases). The CDR3 contains 15 residues. The germline V gene has CDR1 SGHTA and CDR2 FQGTGA. Deletions cut 1 base from V and 4 bases from J, with 14 bases between. The CDR3 here is CASSLRPGLSYEQYF. The CDR3 coding sequence is TGTGCCAGCAGCTTAAGGCCCGGACTGTCGTACGAGCAGTACTTC. Looking up the rest from reference TRBV7-3 and TRBJ2-7 gives the full variable domain: GAGVSQTPSNKVTEKGKYVELRCDPISGHTALYWYRQSLGQGPEFLIYFQGTGAADDSGLPNDRFFAVRPEGSVSTLKIQRTERGDSAVYLCASSLRPGLSYEQYFGPGTRLTVT.